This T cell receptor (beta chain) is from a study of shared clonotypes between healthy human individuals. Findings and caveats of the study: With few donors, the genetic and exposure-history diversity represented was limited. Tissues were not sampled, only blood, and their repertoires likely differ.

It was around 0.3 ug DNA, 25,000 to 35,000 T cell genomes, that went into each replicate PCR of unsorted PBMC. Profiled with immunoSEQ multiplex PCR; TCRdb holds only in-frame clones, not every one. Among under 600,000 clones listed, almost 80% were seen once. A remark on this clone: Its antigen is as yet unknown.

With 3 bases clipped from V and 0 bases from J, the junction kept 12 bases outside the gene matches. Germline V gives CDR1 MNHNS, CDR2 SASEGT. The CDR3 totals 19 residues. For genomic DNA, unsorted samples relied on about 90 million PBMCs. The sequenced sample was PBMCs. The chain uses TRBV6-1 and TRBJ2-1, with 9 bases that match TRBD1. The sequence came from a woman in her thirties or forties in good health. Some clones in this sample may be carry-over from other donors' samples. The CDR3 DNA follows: TGTGCCAGCAGTGACTACGGGACAGGGAAATATTCCTCCTACAATGAGCAGTTCTTC. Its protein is CASSDYGTGKYSSYNEQFF.